This entry describes one T cell receptor beta chain. Germline lookup yields CDR1 MNHEY and CDR2 SVGAGI. Losses at the gene ends were 7 bases for V and 1 base for J; bases not matched to a gene: 6. CDR3 length: 14 amino acids. The sample belongs to a study of blood T cell repertoires in COVID-19. Study context: Samples came from the United States, Italy and Spain, spanning acute and convalescent COVID-19. PBMCs, B-cell-depleted T cells, or T cells provided the cDNA or gDNA that made up the material.

Source study methods: The authors estimated nucleated cell counts from reference gene primer amplification. This table comes from immunoSEQ multiplex PCR, and its TCRdb copy is limited to in-frame clones, with some not included. V and J calls and clone size are copied from that table; D and trimming were computed from the DNA. The table lists tens of thousands of clones, over 75% of them singletons. The TCR was taken from a human donor in a cohort sampled during active COVID-19. The V and J genes are TRBV6-5 and TRBJ2-7, with TRBD1 matching 8 bases. The sequenced sample consisted of peripheral blood. CDR3 in DNA: TGTGCCAGCAAGTTCAGGGGGCCTTCCTACGAGCAGTACTTC. Protein sequence: CASKFRGPSYEQYF.